The TCR beta chain described here comes from a study of somatic mutations in cytotoxic T cells in rheumatoid arthritis (TCRdb year 2017). Study-wide context: Peripheral blood (around 29 ml EDTA) was collected from patients immediately after diagnosis and before any treatment began. TCRB deep sequencing was performed for 65 rheumatoid arthritis patients and 15 to 20 healthy controls. In newly diagnosed rheumatoid arthritis without treatment, the study examined if expanded CD8+ T-cell clones harbor somatic mutations, relying on TCRB deep sequencing to characterize clonality. Patient and control groups had essentially identical median ages. Some V beta antibody-stained T-cell populations were flow-sorted on a FACSAria II or Sony SH800 at nearly 100% purity, and sorted V beta1+ cells also underwent TCRB sequencing.

CD4+ and CD8+ cells were isolated by positive magnetic bead selection on an AutoMACS, and purity was checked by flow cytometry. After a first flow cytometry screen using a TCR V beta antibody panel, clonal expansions were characterized through TCRB deep sequencing of sorted CD8+ fractions. Isolation of peripheral blood mononuclear cells was done through Ficoll-Paque PLUS density gradient separation. DNA was extracted from CD4-enriched, CD8-enriched or PBMC samples with Nucleospin Tissue or Tissue XS kits and quantified with a Qubit 2.0 fluorometer. General conclusions and limits of the study: The expanded CD8+ clones had unknown antigen targets, and not appearing in virus-specific databases did not rule out that they were virus-specific. Rheumatoid arthritis patients and age-matched healthy controls did not significantly differ in CD8+ T-cell clonality. In patients, CD8+ clonality rose with age (Spearman r of about 0.53), which was not the case in healthy controls. In about an eighth of the roughly 60 patients, more than 20% of CD8+ cells belonged to the largest CD8+ clone, while several identical CD8+ TCRB sequences were shared between blood and synovial fluid.

Sequencing of TCRB CDR3 was done on genomic DNA with the immunoSEQ assay. Per the source publication's procedure: Only a few patient CD8+ clones larger than 1% matched published virus-specific TCRB sequences when compared against them. The analyses included only productive TCRB rearrangements. Defining a clone by its unique TCRB CDR3 sequence, the study calculated clonality as a productive clonality index derived from Shannon entropy. Repertoire overlap between two samples was calculated from the template counts of each clone relative to total templates per sample. Flow cytometry-measured V-gene usage correlated with V-gene usage from TCRB sequencing, with a Spearman r of around 0.6. As stored in TCRdb, this immuneACCESS dataset retains in-frame rearrangements with V and J assigned. A fraction of the clones does not appear; measured against another copy, unresolved V genes explain less than half of the discrepancy, and the remainder lacks a known reason. That table is the source of V, J and clone size, and D and trimming were worked out from the DNA. The sample table lists 23,000 or so clones, roughly 80% of them with a count of one. The top ten clonotypes cover approximately 3.4% of the sample.

A remark on this clone: No cognate antigen has been identified for it. No base qualities exist here, and no much larger clone lies one base off it.

Sequenced material: CD8+ T cells sorted from blood. This sequence originates from an adult with rheumatoid arthritis.

This receptor has the CDR3 CASSPQRGGSTDTQYF. The nucleotide sequence reads as follows: TGCGCCAGCAGCCCCCAGCGGGGGGGCAGCACAGATACGCAGTATTTT. The receptor chain draws on TRBV4-1 and TRBJ2-3, with 10 middle bases fitting TRBD2. CDR1 MGHRA and CDR2 YSYEKL are derived from the germline V gene. Counted from cysteine to phenylalanine, this CDR3 has 16 amino acids. Only CDR3 DNA remains: 48 bases, in frame from the first base. V has 4 bases trimmed and J has 0 bases trimmed; junction bases matching no gene number 4.